One T cell receptor (beta chain) is described in this entry. These data are taken from a study of blood T cell repertoires in COVID-19. Participants were placed into cohorts based on the clinical history they reported. Trimming removed 0 bases at V and 6 bases at J, with 15 bases between. Germline CDR1 reads MNHEY; CDR2 reads SVGAGI. The CDR3 has 15 residues. The protocol was immunoSEQ multiplex PCR, while the TCRdb copy is restricted to in-frame clones and leaves out a portion. The sample yields 200,000 to 250,000 clones, roughly four fifths seen once. Sequences were obtained from PBMCs or T cells enriched from blood (not recorded which). The chain joins TRBV6-5 to TRBJ2-7; D is possibly TRBD2 (6 bases). This sequence was found in a woman aged 55-70 years who had recovered from COVID-19. CDR3 nucleotide sequence: TGTGCCAGCAGTTACTCAAGACTAGGAGAGGGCGAGCAGTACTTC. This encodes CASSYSRLGEGEQYF.